This TCR beta chain appears in the sequencing data of a study of T cell repertoires in cytomegalovirus infection. Study information: Indicated by public TCR beta signatures were CMV infection and matching HLA type.

TCRdb reprocessed the reads with MiXCR, giving one entry per CDR3 protein. The sample includes tens of thousands of distinct CDR3 sequences, around a fifth of them seen just once. This clonotype was seen more than once but under ten times. Its specificity is unknown. General study points: Accumulated public TCR beta family frequency recognized individuals carrying CMV together with the relevant HLA.

The V and J ends lost 8 bases and 9 bases respectively, with 20 bases between them. The CDR3 loop spans 14 amino acids. Germline V gene lookup returns CDR1 MNHEY and CDR2 SVGEGT. The clonotype was recovered from a human donor in good health (CMV status not recorded). Some clones in this sample may be carry-over from other donors' samples. This specimen consisted of CD8+ T cells from cultured PBMCs, obtained from culture after CMV antigen stimulation. The V call is TRBV6-2 or TRBV6-3, the J call TRBJ1-5; D is ambiguous. The CDR3 loop is CASGVDGRAAPQHF. CDR3 bases: TGTGCCAGCGGGGTGGACGGACGGGCAGCGCCCCAGCATTTT.